The clone carrying this T cell receptor beta chain was seen a handful of times. This sample is drawn from a study of T-cell reconstitution after alpha-beta-depleted transplantation in children. The CDR3 extends over 17 amino acids. The V gene end was trimmed by 6 bases and the J gene end by 0 bases; junction bases not matched to a gene: 13. Germline-derived CDR1 and CDR2 are SGHVS and FQNEAQ. Unique molecular identifiers tagged the TCRbeta library. TCRdb independently ran MiXCR on the PCR reads; one entry per CDR3 protein. The data contain around 600,000 distinct CDR3 sequences, approximately 17% of them singletons.

This sequence originates from a human donor who donated a stem cell graft to a child with acute myeloid leukemia. The chain is built from TRBV7-8 and TRBJ1-1; 7 nucleotides agree with TRBD1. The sequences come from PBMCs from the stem cell graft donor, collected from the stem cell graft. CDR3 in amino acids: CASSSPRDRSMNTEAFF. The CDR3, as DNA: TGTGCCAGCAGTTCGCCCCGGGACAGAAGCATGAACACTGAAGCTTTCTTT.